This TCR beta chain is drawn from a study of a mutant IDH1 vaccine in newly diagnosed glioma. Study as a whole: Receipt of radiotherapy, temozolomide, or both preceded the study, and most received both.

Study conclusions and caveats: No link was apparently found between pseudoprogression and changes in top peripheral T cell clonotypes.

Time point: baseline, week 1 (first vaccination visit). Regarding treatment: pre-vaccination baseline after standard-of-care therapy. The CDR3 has 12 residues. Trimming pared 1 base from V and 10 bases from J, leaving 10 bases between. Germline V gene lookup returns CDR1 GTSNPN and CDR2 SVGIG (reference sequence). The protocol was immunoSEQ multiplex PCR, while the TCRdb copy is restricted to in-frame clones and leaves out a portion. The sample gives around 24,000 clones, approximately 91% of which show up once; 7% to 10% is in the top ten. With regard to this clone: The antigen is unknown.

The starting material was PBMCs, obtained from a glioma patient treated with radiotherapy, temozolomide or both. The chain employs TRBV30 and TRBJ2-2; D remains unclear. The origin of this receptor is a man under 40 with glioma. The CDR3 region is CAWSDNREELFF. The DNA for the CDR3 is TGTGCCTGGAGTGACAATAGGGAGGAGCTGTTTTTT.